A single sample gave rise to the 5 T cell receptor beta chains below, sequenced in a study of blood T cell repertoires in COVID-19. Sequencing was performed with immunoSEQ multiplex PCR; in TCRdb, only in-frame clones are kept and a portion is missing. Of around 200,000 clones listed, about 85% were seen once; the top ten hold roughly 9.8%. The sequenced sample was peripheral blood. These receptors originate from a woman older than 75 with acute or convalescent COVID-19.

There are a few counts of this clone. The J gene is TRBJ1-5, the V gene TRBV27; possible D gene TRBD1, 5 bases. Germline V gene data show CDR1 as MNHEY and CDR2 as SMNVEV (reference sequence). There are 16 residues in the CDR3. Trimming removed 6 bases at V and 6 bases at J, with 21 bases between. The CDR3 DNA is TGTGCCAGCAGCCCCTCTGGGGGGGGAGAGAGTCAGCCCCAGCATTTT. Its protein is CASSPSGGGESQPQHF.

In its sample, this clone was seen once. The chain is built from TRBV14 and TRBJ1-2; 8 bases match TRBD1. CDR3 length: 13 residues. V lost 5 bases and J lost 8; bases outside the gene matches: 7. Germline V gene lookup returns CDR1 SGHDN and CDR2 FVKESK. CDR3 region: CASSGLQGGGYTF. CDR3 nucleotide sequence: TGTGCCAGCAGCGGGCTACAGGGGGGCGGCTACACCTTC.

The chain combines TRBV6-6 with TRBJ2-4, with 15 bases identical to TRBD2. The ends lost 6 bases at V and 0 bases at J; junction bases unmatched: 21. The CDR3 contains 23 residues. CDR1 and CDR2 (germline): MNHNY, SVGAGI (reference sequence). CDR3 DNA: TGTGCCAGCAGCTTACTTTTCTCCGCGGAGGGACTAGCGGGAGGATTAGCCAAAAACATTCAGTACTTC. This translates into CASSLLFSAEGLAGGLAKNIQYF.

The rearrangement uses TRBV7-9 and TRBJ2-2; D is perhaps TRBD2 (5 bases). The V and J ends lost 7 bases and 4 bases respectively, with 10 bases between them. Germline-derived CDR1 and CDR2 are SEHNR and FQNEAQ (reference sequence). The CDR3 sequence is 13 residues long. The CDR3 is CASTRAGTGELFF. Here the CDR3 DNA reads TGTGCCAGCACCCGCGCGGGCACCGGGGAGCTGTTTTTT.

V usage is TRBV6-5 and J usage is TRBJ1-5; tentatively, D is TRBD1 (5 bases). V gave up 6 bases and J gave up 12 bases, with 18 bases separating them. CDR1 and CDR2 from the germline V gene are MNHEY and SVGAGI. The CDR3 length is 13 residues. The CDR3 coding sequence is TGTGCCAGCAGAGAGAGGCCCGGGGGAATCCAGCATTTT. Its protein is CASRERPGGIQHF.